Listed below are T cell receptor beta chains from one sample, sequenced in a study of cytomegalovirus exposure and HLA in healthy donors. The assay was immunoSEQ multiplex PCR, and TCRdb's table has in-frame clones only and misses some. This sample has approximately 190,000 clones, with 81% found just once. Sequenced material: PBMCs. The receptors originated from a man aged 50 or older in good health and CMV-seronegative. The conserved cysteine and the conserved F or W are not part of the CDR3 here.

TRBJ2-1	TRBV18	ASSPNNEQF
TRBJ2-2	TRBV2	ASSWGQVVNGELF
TRBJ1-2	TRBV18	ASSPSSGDYGYT
TRBJ2-5	TRBV9	ASSVGTSGGQETQY
TRBJ2-3	TRBV11-2	ASSLQRGNSADTQY
TRBJ1-2	TRBV10-1	ASPGEGKGYGYT
TRBJ1-5	TRBV7-2	ASSRSQAQPQH
TRBJ2-7	TRBV18	ASSPGQFSYEQY
TRBJ1-6	TRBV7-2	ASSLAAGSSPLH
TRBJ2-6	TRBV19	ASSIDRRSSGANVLT
TRBJ1-4	TRBV7-9	ASSLAGERYEKLF
TRBJ1-5	TRBV7-9	SSSPSGQGAFQPQH
TRBJ1-1	TRBV7-2	ASSLQGRMNTEAF
TRBJ2-3	TRBV4-1	ASSLASLRGDTQY
TRBJ1-1	TRBV6-5	ASRRGTGVIEAF
TRBJ1-1	TRBV9	ASSVGDSRSRSLNTEAF
TRBJ2-2	TRBV10-3	AISSDRNTGELF
TRBJ1-6	TRBV7-9	ASSRDREVLTLH
TRBJ2-1	TRBV5-1	ASSLNGGRGNEQF
TRBJ2-5	TRBV7-6	ASSSWDRGRETQY